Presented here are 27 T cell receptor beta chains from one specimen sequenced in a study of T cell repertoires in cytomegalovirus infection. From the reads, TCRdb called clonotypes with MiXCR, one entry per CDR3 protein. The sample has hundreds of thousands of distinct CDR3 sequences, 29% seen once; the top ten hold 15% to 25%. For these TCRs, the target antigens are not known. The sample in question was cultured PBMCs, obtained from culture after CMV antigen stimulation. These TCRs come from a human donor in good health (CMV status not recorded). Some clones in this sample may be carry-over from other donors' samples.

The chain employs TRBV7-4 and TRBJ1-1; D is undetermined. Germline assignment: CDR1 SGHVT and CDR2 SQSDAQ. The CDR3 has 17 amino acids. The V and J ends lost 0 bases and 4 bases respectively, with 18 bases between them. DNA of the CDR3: TGTGCCAGCAGCTTAGCCGTAAGCTGGACGGCTGGCACTGAAGCTTTCTTT. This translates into CASSLAVSWTAGTEAFF. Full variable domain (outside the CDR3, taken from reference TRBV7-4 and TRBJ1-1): GAGVSQSPRYKVAKRGRDVALRCDSISGHVTLYWYRQTLGQGSEVLTYSQSDAQRDKSGRPSGRFSAERPERSVSTLKIQRTEQGDSAVYLCASSLAVSWTAGTEAFFGQGTRLTVV.

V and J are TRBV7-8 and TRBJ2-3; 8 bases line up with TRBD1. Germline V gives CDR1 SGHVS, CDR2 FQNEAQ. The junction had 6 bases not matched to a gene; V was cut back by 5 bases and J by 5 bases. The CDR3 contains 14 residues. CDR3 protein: CASSEDRVRDTQYF. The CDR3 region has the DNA TGTGCCAGCAGCGAGGACAGGGTACGAGATACGCAGTATTTT.

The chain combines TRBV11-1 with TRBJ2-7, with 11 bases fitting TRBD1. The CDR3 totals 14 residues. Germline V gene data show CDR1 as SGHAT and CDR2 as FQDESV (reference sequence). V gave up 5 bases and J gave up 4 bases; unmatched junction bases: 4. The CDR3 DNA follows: TGTGCCAGCAGCAACCGGGACAGGGGGTACGAGCAGTACTTC. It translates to CASSNRDRGYEQYF.

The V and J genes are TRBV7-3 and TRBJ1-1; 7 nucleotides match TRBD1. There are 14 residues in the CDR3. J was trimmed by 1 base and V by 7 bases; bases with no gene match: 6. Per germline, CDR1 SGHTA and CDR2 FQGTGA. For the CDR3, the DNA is TGTGCCAGCAATACAGGGGCCAGGAACACTGAAGCTTTCTTT. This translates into CASNTGARNTEAFF.

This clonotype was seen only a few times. DNA of the CDR3: TGTGCCAGCAGCCGACCAACAATTTACAATGAGCAGTTCTTC. The encoded protein is CASSRPTIYNEQFF. V gene TRBV7-9 combines with J gene TRBJ2-1; no clear D. V gave up 5 bases and J gave up 4 bases, with 12 bases separating them. Germline V gene lookup returns CDR1 SEHNR and CDR2 FQNEAQ (reference sequence). The CDR3 extends over 14 amino acids.

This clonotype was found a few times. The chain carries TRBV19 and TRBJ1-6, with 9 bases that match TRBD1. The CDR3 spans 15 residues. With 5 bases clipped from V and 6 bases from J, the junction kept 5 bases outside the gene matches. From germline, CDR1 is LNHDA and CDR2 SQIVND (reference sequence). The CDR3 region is CASSPQGALNSPLHF. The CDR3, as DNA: TGTGCCAGTAGTCCACAGGGGGCTCTTAATTCACCCCTCCACTTT.

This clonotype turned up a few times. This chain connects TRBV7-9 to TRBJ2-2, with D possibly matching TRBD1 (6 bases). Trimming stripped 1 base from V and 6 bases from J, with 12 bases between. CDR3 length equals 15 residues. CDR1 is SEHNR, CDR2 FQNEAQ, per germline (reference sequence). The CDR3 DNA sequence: TGTGCCAGCAGCTTAGTTCCCGAGGGGGCCGGGGAGCTGTTTTTT. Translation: CASSLVPEGAGELFF.

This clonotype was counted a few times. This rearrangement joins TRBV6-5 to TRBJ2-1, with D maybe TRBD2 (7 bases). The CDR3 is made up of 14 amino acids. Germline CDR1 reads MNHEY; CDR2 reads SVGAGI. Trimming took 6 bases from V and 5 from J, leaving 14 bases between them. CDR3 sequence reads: CASRRAGANNEQFF. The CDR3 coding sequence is TGTGCCAGCAGGAGGGCGGGGGCGAACAATGAGCAGTTCTTC.

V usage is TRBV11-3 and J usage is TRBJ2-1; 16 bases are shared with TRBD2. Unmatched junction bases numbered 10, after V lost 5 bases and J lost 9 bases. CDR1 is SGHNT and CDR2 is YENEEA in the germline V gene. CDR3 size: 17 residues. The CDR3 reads CASSPGLAGGPAVEQFF. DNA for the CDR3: TGTGCCAGCAGCCCGGGACTAGCGGGAGGGCCTGCTGTTGAGCAGTTCTTC. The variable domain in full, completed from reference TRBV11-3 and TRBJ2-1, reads EAGVVQSPRYKIIEKKQPVAFWCNPISGHNTLYWYLQNLGQGPELLIRYENEEAVDDSQLPKDRFSAERLKGVDSTLKIQPAELGDSAVYLCASSPGLAGGPAVEQFFGPGTRLTVL.

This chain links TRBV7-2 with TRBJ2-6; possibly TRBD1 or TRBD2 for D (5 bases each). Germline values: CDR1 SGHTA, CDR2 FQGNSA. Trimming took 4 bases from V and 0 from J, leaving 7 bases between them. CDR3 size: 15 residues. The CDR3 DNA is TGTGCCAGCAGCTGGGGGTTCTCTGGGGCCAACGTCCTGACTTTC. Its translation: CASSWGFSGANVLTF. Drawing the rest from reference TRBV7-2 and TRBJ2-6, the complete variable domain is GAGVSQSPSNKVTEKGKDVELRCDPISGHTALYWYRQSLGQGLEFLIYFQGNSAPDKSGLPSDRFSAERTGGSVSTLTIQRTQQEDSAVYLCASSWGFSGANVLTFGAGSRLTVL.

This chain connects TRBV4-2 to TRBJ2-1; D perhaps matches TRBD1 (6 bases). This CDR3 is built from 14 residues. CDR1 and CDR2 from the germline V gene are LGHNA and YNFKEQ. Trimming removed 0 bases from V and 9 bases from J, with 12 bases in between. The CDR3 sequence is CASSQEDSWGEQFF. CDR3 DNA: TGTGCCAGCAGCCAAGAGGACAGCTGGGGTGAGCAGTTCTTC.

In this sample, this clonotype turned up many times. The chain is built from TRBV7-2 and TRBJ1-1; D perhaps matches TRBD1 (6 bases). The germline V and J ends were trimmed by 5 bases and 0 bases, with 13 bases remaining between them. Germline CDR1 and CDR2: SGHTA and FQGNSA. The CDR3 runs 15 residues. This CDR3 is CASSTSGTLNTEAFF. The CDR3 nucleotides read TGTGCCAGCAGCACCTCCGGGACACTGAACACTGAAGCTTTCTTT.

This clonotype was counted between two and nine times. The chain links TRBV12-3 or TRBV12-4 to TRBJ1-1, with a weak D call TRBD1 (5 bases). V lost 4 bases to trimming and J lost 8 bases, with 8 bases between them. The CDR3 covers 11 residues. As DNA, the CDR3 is TGTGCCAGCAGTTCCGGGGGGGAAGCTTTCTTT. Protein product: CASSSGGEAFF.

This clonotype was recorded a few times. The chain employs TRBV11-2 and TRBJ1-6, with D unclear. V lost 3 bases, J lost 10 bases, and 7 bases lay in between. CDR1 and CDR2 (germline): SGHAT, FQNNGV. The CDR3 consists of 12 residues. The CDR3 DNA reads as TGTGCCAGCAGCTTTGGTGAATCACCCCTCCACTTT. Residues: CASSFGESPLHF.

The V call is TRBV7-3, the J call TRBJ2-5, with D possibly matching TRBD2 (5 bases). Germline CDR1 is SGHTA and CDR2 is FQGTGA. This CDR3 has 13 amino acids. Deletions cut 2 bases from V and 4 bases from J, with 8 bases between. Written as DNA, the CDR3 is TGTGCCAGCAGCTTAGCCGGGGTAGAGACCCAGTACTTC. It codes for CASSLAGVETQYF.

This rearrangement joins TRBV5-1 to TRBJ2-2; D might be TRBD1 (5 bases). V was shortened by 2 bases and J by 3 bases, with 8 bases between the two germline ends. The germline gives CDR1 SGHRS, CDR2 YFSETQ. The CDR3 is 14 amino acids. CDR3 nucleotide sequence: TGCGCCAGCAGCTTTATAGGGGACACCGGGGAGCTGTTTTTT. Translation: CASSFIGDTGELFF.

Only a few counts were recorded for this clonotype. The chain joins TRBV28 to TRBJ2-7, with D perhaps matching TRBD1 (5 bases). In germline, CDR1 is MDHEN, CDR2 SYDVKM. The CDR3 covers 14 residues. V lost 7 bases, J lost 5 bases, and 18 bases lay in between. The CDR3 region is CASTLGQATDEQYF. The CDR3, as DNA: TGTGCCAGCACCCTGGGGCAGGCGACGGACGAGCAGTACTTC.

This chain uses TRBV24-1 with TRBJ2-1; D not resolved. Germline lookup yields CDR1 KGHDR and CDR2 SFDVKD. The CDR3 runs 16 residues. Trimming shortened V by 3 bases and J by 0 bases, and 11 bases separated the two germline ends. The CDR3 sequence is CATSDTGPSSYNEQFF. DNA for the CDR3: TGTGCCACCAGTGATACCGGGCCCAGCTCCTACAATGAGCAGTTCTTC.

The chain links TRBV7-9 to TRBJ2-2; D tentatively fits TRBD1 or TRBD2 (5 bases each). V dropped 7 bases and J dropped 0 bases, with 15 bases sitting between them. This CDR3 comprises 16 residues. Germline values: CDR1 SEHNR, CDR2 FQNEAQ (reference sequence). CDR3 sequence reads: CASTPPGRTNTGELFF. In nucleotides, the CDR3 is TGTGCCAGCACCCCCCCGGGACGGACGAACACCGGGGAGCTGTTTTTT.

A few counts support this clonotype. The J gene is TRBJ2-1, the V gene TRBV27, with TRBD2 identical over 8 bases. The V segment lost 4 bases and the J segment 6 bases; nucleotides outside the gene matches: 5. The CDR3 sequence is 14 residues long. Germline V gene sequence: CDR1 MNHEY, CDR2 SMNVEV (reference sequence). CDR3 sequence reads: CASSSPGRGNEQFF. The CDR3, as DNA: TGTGCCAGCAGTTCCCCCGGGAGGGGCAATGAGCAGTTCTTC.

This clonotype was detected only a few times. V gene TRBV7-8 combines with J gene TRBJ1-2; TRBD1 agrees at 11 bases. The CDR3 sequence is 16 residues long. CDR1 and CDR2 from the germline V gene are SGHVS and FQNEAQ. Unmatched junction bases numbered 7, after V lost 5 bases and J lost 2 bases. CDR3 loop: CASSPQGQGVNYGYTF. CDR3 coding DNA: TGTGCCAGCAGCCCGCAGGGACAGGGGGTAAACTATGGCTACACCTTC.

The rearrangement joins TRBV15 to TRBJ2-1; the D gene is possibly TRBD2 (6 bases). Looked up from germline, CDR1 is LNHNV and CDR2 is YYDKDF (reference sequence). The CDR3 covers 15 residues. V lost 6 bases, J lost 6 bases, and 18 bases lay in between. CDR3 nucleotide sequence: TGTGCCACCAGGGAGGACTACCTGGAGATCAATGAGCAGTTCTTC. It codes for CATREDYLEINEQFF.

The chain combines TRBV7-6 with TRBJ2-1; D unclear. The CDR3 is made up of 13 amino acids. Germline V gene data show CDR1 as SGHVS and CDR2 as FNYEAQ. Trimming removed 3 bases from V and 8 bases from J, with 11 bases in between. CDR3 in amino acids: CASSFLQWDEQFF. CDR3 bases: TGTGCCAGCAGCTTCCTCCAGTGGGATGAGCAGTTCTTC.

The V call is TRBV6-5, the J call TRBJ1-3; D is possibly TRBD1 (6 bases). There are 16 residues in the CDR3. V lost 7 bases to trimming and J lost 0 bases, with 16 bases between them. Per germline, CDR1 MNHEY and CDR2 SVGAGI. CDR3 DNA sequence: TGTGCCAGCACTCGCGCCGACAGGAGCTCTGGAAACACCATATATTTT. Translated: CASTRADRSSGNTIYF.

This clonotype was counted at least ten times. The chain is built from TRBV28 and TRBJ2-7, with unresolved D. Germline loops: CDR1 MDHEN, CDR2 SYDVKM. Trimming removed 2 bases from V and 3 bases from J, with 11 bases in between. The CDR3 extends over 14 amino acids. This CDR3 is CASSLDAGDYEQYF. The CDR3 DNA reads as TGTGCCAGCAGTTTAGACGCAGGCGACTACGAGCAGTACTTC. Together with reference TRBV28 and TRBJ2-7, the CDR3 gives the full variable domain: DVKVTQSSRYLVKRTGEKVFLECVQDMDHENMFWYRQDPGLGLRLIYFSYDVKMKEKGDIPEGYSVSREKKERFSLILESASTNQTSMYLCASSLDAGDYEQYFGPGTRLTVT.

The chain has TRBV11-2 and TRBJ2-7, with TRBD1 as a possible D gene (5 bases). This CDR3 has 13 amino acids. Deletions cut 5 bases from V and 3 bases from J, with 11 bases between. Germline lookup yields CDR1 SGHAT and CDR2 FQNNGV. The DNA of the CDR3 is TGTGCCAGCAGCCCCGGACACGGCTACGAGCAGTACTTC. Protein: CASSPGHGYEQYF.

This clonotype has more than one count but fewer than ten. CDR3: CASSLGSGGGGQPQHF. The DNA of the CDR3 is TGTGCCAGCAGCTTAGGGAGTGGTGGGGGCGGTCAGCCCCAGCATTTT. The chain has TRBV7-6 and TRBJ1-5; D may be TRBD1 (6 bases). Germline CDR1 SGHVS, CDR2 FNYEAQ. The CDR3 is 16 residues long. Between the trimmed V and J ends, which lost 1 base and 6 bases, there was a span of 16 bases.